The 24 T cell receptor beta chains given below trace back to one sample, sequenced in a study of blood T cell repertoires in COVID-19. TCRdb keeps only in-frame clones here, not all; method: immunoSEQ multiplex PCR. Here the sample spans roughly 260,000 clones, around 80% being singletons. Material: peripheral blood. The source is a middle-aged woman with active or convalescent COVID-19.

The V and J genes are TRBV28 and TRBJ1-1, with D unresolved. V lost 5 bases to trimming and J lost 7 bases, with 8 bases between them. Germline CDR1 is MDHEN and CDR2 is SYDVKM. CDR3 size: 11 residues. DNA for the CDR3: TGTGCCAGCAGTATTGGCCTTGAAGCTTTCTTT. Translated: CASSIGLEAFF.

The gene calls are TRBV24-1 and TRBJ2-5, with 9 bases identical to TRBD1. Germline loops: CDR1 KGHDR, CDR2 SFDVKD. The trim removed 4 bases at V and 0 bases at J, leaving 8 bases unmatched. The CDR3 is 17 amino acids. CDR3 sequence (DNA): TGTGCCACCAGTGACATGACCGGGACAGGGAACCAAGAGACCCAGTACTTC. As protein: CATSDMTGTGNQETQYF.

As concerns this clone: This CDR3 is also generated by other DNA sequences in the sample. V and J are TRBV12-3 or TRBV12-4 and TRBJ2-2, with D possibly matching TRBD2 (7 bases). The CDR3 runs 13 residues. V was clipped by 4 bases and J by 7 bases, with 10 bases between them. CDR3 sequence (DNA): TGTGCCAGCAGTTCGAGGGGGGGCGGGGAGCTGTTTTTT. It codes for CASSSRGGGELFF.

The chain couples TRBV19 to TRBJ1-1, with no clear D. Trimming cost V 5 bases and J 1 base, with 5 bases left between them. Per the germline V gene, CDR1 is LNHDA and CDR2 is SQIVND (reference sequence). The CDR3 loop spans 12 amino acids. The CDR3 DNA reads as TGTGCCAGTAGTCCAGAGAACACTGAAGCTTTCTTT. It specifies CASSPENTEAFF. The full variable domain, rest sourced from reference TRBV19 and TRBJ1-1, is DGGITQSPKYLFRKEGQNVTLSCEQNLNHDAMYWYRQDPGQGLRLIYYSQIVNDFQKGDIAEGYSVSREKKESFPLTVTSAQKNPTAFYLCASSPENTEAFFGQGTRLTVV.

CDR3 amino acids: CASSQQDRNNEKLFF. In nucleotides, the CDR3 is TGTGCCAGCAGCCAACAGGACAGGAACAATGAAAAACTGTTTTTT. This sequence joins TRBV3-1 (or the pseudogene TRBV3-2) and TRBJ1-4, with 7 nucleotides matching TRBD1. Looked up from germline, CDR1 is LGHDT and CDR2 is YNNKEL (reference sequence). The length of the CDR3 is 15 residues. The V and J ends lost 2 bases and 5 bases, in that order; junction bases with no gene match: 5.

This clone rates as medium-sized. The V gene is TRBV5-1, the J gene TRBJ2-5, with D possibly being TRBD2 (6 bases). The CDR3 has 16 residues. Germline CDR1 is SGHRS and CDR2 is YFSETQ. V lost 4 bases and J lost 0, with 16 bases in between. The CDR3 sequence is CASSLTSEGHQETQYF. CDR3 nucleotide sequence: TGCGCCAGCAGCCTAACATCGGAGGGACACCAAGAGACCCAGTACTTC.

This chain connects TRBV10-2 to TRBJ2-3, with D possibly being TRBD2 (5 bases). The CDR3 runs 14 residues. Germline loops: CDR1 WSHSY, CDR2 SAAADI. V was cut by 2 bases and J by 3 bases, with 9 bases left in between. The CDR3 spells CASSERGETDTQYF. Written as DNA, the CDR3 is TGCGCCAGCAGTGAGCGGGGAGAGACAGATACGCAGTATTTT.

This clone was seen a single time. The chain links TRBV19 to TRBJ1-3; TRBD1 matches 12 bases. The germline V gene encodes CDR1 LNHDA and CDR2 SQIVND (reference sequence). V shed 5 bases, J shed 7 bases, and the junction held 18 bases outside the gene matches. CDR3 length: 19 residues. For the CDR3, the DNA is TGTGCCAGTAGTCACTCCCCGGGACAGGGGGCCTCCTCTAAGAACACCATATATTTT. This codes for CASSHSPGQGASSKNTIYF.

The chain recombines TRBV7-9 with TRBJ1-5; TRBD1 matches at 7 bases. CDR3 length equals 15 residues. Germline V gives CDR1 SEHNR, CDR2 FQNEAQ (reference sequence). Trimming cost V 5 bases and J 5 bases; bases outside gene matches: 9. The CDR3 is CASSPEGGAHQPQHF. CDR3 sequence (DNA): TGTGCCAGCAGCCCAGAAGGGGGCGCGCATCAGCCCCAGCATTTT. The entire variable domain, with the rest obtained from reference TRBV7-9 and TRBJ1-5, is as follows: DTGVSQNPRHKITKRGQNVTFRCDPISEHNRLYWYRQTLGQGPEFLTYFQNEAQLEKSRLLSDRFSAERPKGSFSTLEIQRTEQGDSAMYLCASSPEGGAHQPQHFGDGTRLSIL.

The rearrangement joins TRBV7-9 to TRBJ2-1, with 9 bases fitting TRBD2. Per the germline V gene, CDR1 is SEHNR and CDR2 is FQNEAQ (reference sequence). This CDR3 region has 16 residues. The ends lost 2 bases at V and 1 base at J; junction bases unmatched: 3. CDR3 DNA sequence: TGTGCCAGCAGCTTAATCCTAGCGGGGTCCTACAATGAGCAGTTCTTC. As protein: CASSLILAGSYNEQFF.

The chain is built from TRBV6-5 and TRBJ2-2; 11 bases agree with TRBD1. The V segment lost 6 bases and the J segment 5 bases; nucleotides outside the gene matches: 5. The CDR3 spans 15 residues. Germline-derived CDR1 and CDR2 are MNHEY and SVGAGI. Here the CDR3 DNA reads TGTGCCAGCAGGGGACAGGGGGACAAAACCGGGGAGCTGTTTTTT. It encodes CASRGQGDKTGELFF.

J is TRBJ1-6 and V is TRBV2; 12 bases agree with TRBD1. The CDR3 has 18 amino acids. The germline gives CDR1 SNHLY, CDR2 FYNNEI. The J segment lost 1 base and the V segment lost 5 bases, leaving 6 bases of the junction unmatched. CDR3 DNA sequence: TGTGCCAGCAGTCGTGGGACAGGGGGCAGGTCCTATAATTCACCCCTCCACTTT. Encoded protein: CASSRGTGGRSYNSPLHF.

V gene TRBV6-5 combines with J gene TRBJ1-2, with 9 bases lining up with TRBD1. This CDR3 has 15 residues. The ends lost 4 bases at V and 8 bases at J; junction bases unmatched: 11. Germline values: CDR1 MNHEY, CDR2 SVGAGI. The DNA of the CDR3 is TGTGCCAGCAGTTTTTCCGCCGGACAGGGGAGAGGCTACACCTTC. Amino acid sequence: CASSFSAGQGRGYTF.

A few counts support this clone. V gene TRBV7-8 combines with J gene TRBJ1-3; possibly TRBD1 for D (5 bases). Deletions cut 4 bases from V and 0 bases from J, with 16 bases between. The CDR3 loop spans 17 amino acids. Germline loops: CDR1 SGHVS, CDR2 FQNEAQ. CDR3 protein: CASSSRGPRVSGNTIYF. Written as DNA, the CDR3 is TGTGCCAGCAGCTCAAGGGGCCCTAGGGTCTCTGGAAACACCATATATTTT.

V gene TRBV10-3 combines with J gene TRBJ2-7; perhaps TRBD1 as D (5 bases). The CDR3 spans 16 residues. Trimming left V 4 bases short and J 2 bases short, with 18 bases between. The V gene's germline CDR1 is ENHRY and CDR2 SYGVKD. CDR3 in DNA: TGTGCCATCAGTGTCACCCCCAGGGAAGAGACCTACGAGCAGTACTTC. Amino acids: CAISVTPREETYEQYF.

This clone was found a few times. The chain links TRBV7-9 to TRBJ1-2; 8 positions match TRBD1. Germline assignment: CDR1 SEHNR and CDR2 FQNEAQ (reference sequence). There are 16 residues in the CDR3. Unmatched junction bases numbered 9, after V lost 1 base and J lost 5 bases. The DNA for the CDR3 is TGTGCCAGCAGCTTAGTCGACAGGGGAAGGGGATATGGCTACACCTTC. Its protein product is CASSLVDRGRGYGYTF.

The chain joins TRBV5-6 to TRBJ2-2; 7 bases fit TRBD1. Losses at the gene ends were 1 base for V and 4 bases for J; bases not matched to a gene: 4. The CDR3 contains 15 residues. Per germline, CDR1 SGHDT and CDR2 YYEEEE. The chain's CDR3 is CASSLPGGSTGELFF. The CDR3 DNA follows: TGTGCCAGCAGCTTGCCAGGGGGTTCCACCGGGGAGCTGTTTTTT.

This clone was observed a single time. The chain is built from TRBV7-3 and TRBJ2-1, with 9 bases fitting TRBD2. Germline-derived CDR1 and CDR2 are SGHTA and FQGTGA. The V gene end was trimmed by 3 bases and the J gene end by 6 bases; junction bases not matched to a gene: 3. This CDR3 comprises 14 residues. CDR3 sequence (DNA): TGTGCCAGCAGCTTGGGGACTAGCAGCAATGAGCAGTTCTTC. Translation: CASSLGTSSNEQFF. The whole variable domain, remainder taken from reference TRBV7-3 and TRBJ2-1, is GAGVSQTPSNKVTEKGKYVELRCDPISGHTALYWYRQSLGQGPEFLIYFQGTGAADDSGLPNDRFFAVRPEGSVSTLKIQRTERGDSAVYLCASSLGTSSNEQFFGPGTRLTVL.

The CDR3, as DNA: TGTGCCTCCAAACCTGACATAAACACAGCCCAGCATTTT. Translated, it gives CASKPDINTAQHF. V usage is TRBV28 and J usage is TRBJ1-5, with unresolved D. The CDR3 spans 13 residues. Germline CDR1 and CDR2: MDHEN and SYDVKM. V lost 11 bases, J lost 11 bases, and 22 bases lay in between.

The gene calls are TRBV19 and TRBJ2-7; TRBD1 is a possible D gene (5 bases). The CDR3 spans 13 residues. V lost 3 bases to trimming and J lost 6 bases, with 12 bases between them. Germline CDR1 is LNHDA and CDR2 is SQIVND (reference sequence). This chain's CDR3 is CASSITGAGEQYV. CDR3 sequence (DNA): TGTGCCAGTAGTATTACTGGGGCTGGCGAGCAGTACGTC.

This clone was picked up a small number of times. The rearrangement joins TRBV3-1 (or the pseudogene TRBV3-2) to TRBJ2-1; tentatively, D is TRBD2 (6 bases). CDR1 is LGHDT, CDR2 YNNKEL, per germline (reference sequence). The CDR3 covers 14 residues. The V and J ends lost 4 bases and 7 bases respectively, with 14 bases between them. CDR3 sequence reads: CASSLGVEGNEQFF. The CDR3 DNA reads as TGTGCCAGCAGCCTCGGGGTGGAGGGGAATGAGCAGTTCTTC.

This clone has a single count. The chain carries TRBV7-9 and TRBJ2-7; 7 bases are a match to TRBD1. The germline V gene encodes CDR1 SEHNR and CDR2 FQNEAQ (reference sequence). The CDR3 is 17 amino acids. V gave up 2 bases and J gave up 4 bases; unmatched junction bases: 14. The CDR3 sequence is CASSLIGGSTGKYEQYF. As DNA, the CDR3 is TGTGCCAGCAGCTTAATCGGAGGTTCGACAGGGAAGTACGAGCAGTACTTC.

The chain recombines TRBV25-1 with TRBJ2-2, with a weak D call TRBD1 (6 bases). Trimming took off 4 bases at V and 5 bases at J, with 14 bases between the two ends. Germline V gene sequence: CDR1 MGHDK, CDR2 SYGVNS. CDR3 length: 15 amino acids. The CDR3 nucleotides read TGTGCCAGCAGTGGAGGTGGGGGCTGGACCGGGGAGCTGTTTTTT. Translated, it gives CASSGGGGWTGELFF.

The J gene is TRBJ1-1, the V gene TRBV12-5, with 8 bases identical to TRBD1. CDR3 length: 12 residues. V gave up 3 bases and J gave up 14 bases; unmatched junction bases: 8. The germline CDR1 and CDR2 sequences are LGHNT and FRNRAP. CDR3 DNA: TGTGCTAGTGGTTTCGGACAGGGCCCTTTCTTCTTT. Amino acid sequence: CASGFGQGPFFF.